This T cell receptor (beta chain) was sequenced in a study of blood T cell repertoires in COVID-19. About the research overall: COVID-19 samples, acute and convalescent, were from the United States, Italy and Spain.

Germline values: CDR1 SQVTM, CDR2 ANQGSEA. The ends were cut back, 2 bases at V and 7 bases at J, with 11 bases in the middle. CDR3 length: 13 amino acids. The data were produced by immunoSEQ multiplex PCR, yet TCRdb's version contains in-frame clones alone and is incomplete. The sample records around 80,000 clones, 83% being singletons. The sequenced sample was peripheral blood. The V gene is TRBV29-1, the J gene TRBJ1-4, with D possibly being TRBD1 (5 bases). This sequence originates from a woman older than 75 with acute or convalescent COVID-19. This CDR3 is CSVEWGGGEKLFF. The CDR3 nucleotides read TGCAGCGTTGAATGGGGCGGCGGTGAAAAACTGTTTTTT.